Below are 10 T cell receptor beta chains sequenced from a single sample in a study of OX40 agonist ivuxolimab in advanced cancers. Data came from immunoSEQ multiplex PCR; TCRdb stores just in-frame clones and leaves some out. The data contain some 70,000 clones, more than 80% of them seen just once; the ten biggest clones take up roughly 8.2%. This specimen was CD4+ or CD8+ T cells sorted from blood, taken in a trial of the OX40 agonist ivuxolimab. These receptors were taken from an adult with an advanced solid tumor such as melanoma, head and neck, liver or kidney cancer.

The rearrangement joins TRBV4-2 to TRBJ2-7; D unclear. The CDR3 is 13 amino acids. V was shortened by 2 bases and J by 0 bases, with 5 bases between the two germline ends. The germline CDR1 and CDR2 sequences are LGHNA and YNFKEQ. Here the CDR3 reads CASSQRDSYEQYF. The CDR3 nucleotides read TGTGCCAGCAGCCAAAGGGACTCCTACGAGCAGTACTTC.

This clone occurred a few times. J is TRBJ2-3 and V is TRBV29-1, with TRBD2 identical over 7 bases. Germline trimming cut 8 bases from V and 1 base from J; bases unmatched to any gene: 9. The CDR3 covers 14 residues. Germline V gene data show CDR1 as SQVTM and CDR2 as ANQGSEA. CDR3: CSHPGEGRTDTQYF. For the CDR3, the DNA is TGCAGCCATCCTGGGGAGGGCCGCACAGATACGCAGTATTTT.

The chain is built from TRBV7-9 and TRBJ1-4; D uncertain. This CDR3 contains 16 residues. Germline assignment: CDR1 SEHNR and CDR2 FQNEAQ (reference sequence). V was pared by 5 bases and J by 0 bases, with 13 bases between. CDR3 DNA sequence: TGTGCCAGCAGCAAGGCGGTAGGGACAACTAATGAAAAACTGTTTTTT. It specifies CASSKAVGTTNEKLFF.

CDR3 residues: CASSPDFTGQNTEAFF. The CDR3 nucleotides read TGTGCCAGCAGCCCGGATTTCACGGGACAGAACACTGAAGCTTTCTTT. The genes are TRBV11-3 and TRBJ1-1, with a possible D match to TRBD1 (6 bases). Germline-derived CDR1 and CDR2 are SGHNT and YENEEA. The germline V and J ends were trimmed by 5 bases and 1 base, with 17 bases remaining between them. The CDR3 is made up of 16 amino acids.

The V and J genes are TRBV5-1 and TRBJ2-5; D gene unclear. The CDR3 contains 16 residues. CDR1 is SGHRS, CDR2 YFSETQ, per germline. V lost 0 bases and J 1 base, leaving 13 bases between the germline ends. Here the CDR3 reads CASSLVGREPQETQYF. CDR3 nucleotides: TGCGCCAGCAGCTTGGTAGGACGAGAGCCCCAAGAGACCCAGTACTTC.

The chain is built from TRBV2 and TRBJ1-1, with D hard to call. The V and J ends lost 7 bases and 4 bases respectively, with 13 bases between them. The CDR3 has 13 residues. CDR1 and CDR2 (germline): SNHLY, FYNNEI. DNA for the CDR3: TGTGCCAGCAATCCTCGACCCAGCACTGAAGCTTTCTTT. The encoded protein is CASNPRPSTEAFF.

This chain joins TRBV6-1 and TRBJ2-3; D gene ambiguous. The V end lost 4 bases, the J end lost 11 bases, and 7 bases lay between the germline ends. Germline V gene sequence: CDR1 MNHNS, CDR2 SASEGT. The CDR3 consists of 10 residues. The CDR3 protein is CASSVSGQYF. In DNA, the CDR3 is TGTGCCAGCAGTGTCTCTGGGCAGTATTTT.

This chain links TRBV29-1 with TRBJ2-6; D gene ambiguous. This CDR3 comprises 12 residues. Trimming stripped 4 bases from V and 4 bases from J, with 5 bases between. Germline V gives CDR1 SQVTM, CDR2 ANQGSEA. CDR3: CSVVGGANVLTF. CDR3 bases: TGCAGCGTTGTAGGGGGGGCCAACGTCCTGACTTTC.

The gene calls are TRBV7-9 and TRBJ1-6; D uncertain. The CDR3 is 14 residues long. The germline gives CDR1 SEHNR, CDR2 FQNEAQ (reference sequence). V shed 5 bases and J shed 9 bases, with 14 bases lying between them. CDR3 sequence reads: CASSPMTLGSPLHF. The CDR3 nucleotides read TGTGCCAGCAGCCCTATGACGCTGGGTTCACCCCTCCACTTT.

The chain is built from TRBV14 and TRBJ2-5; D uncertain. Deletions cut 4 bases from V and 4 bases from J, with 25 bases between. Germline V CDR1 and CDR2: SGHDN, FVKESK. The CDR3 has 18 amino acids. CDR3 region: CASSPSLPAVGYSETQYF. In DNA form, the CDR3 reads TGTGCCAGCAGCCCCTCATTGCCGGCAGTGGGCTATTCAGAGACCCAGTACTTC.